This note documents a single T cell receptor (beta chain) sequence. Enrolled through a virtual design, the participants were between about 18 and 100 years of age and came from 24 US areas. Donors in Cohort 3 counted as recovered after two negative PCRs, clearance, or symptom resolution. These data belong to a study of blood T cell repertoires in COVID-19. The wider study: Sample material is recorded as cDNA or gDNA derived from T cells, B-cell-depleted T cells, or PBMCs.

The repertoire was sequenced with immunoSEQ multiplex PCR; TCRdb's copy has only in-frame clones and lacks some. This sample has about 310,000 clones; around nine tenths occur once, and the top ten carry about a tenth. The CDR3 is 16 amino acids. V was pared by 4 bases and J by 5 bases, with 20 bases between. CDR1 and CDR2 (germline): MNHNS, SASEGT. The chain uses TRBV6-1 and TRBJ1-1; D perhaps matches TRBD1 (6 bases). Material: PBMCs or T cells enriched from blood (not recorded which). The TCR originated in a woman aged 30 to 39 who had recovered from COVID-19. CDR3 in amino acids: CASSVLQGYSGTEAFF. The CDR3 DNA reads TGTGCCAGCAGTGTCCTACAGGGTTACTCGGGGACTGAAGCTTTCTTT.